This T cell receptor (beta chain) was profiled in a study of brain T cells in children with intractable seizures (dated by TCRdb to about 2021). With respect to the entire study: A NanoString immunology panel was first used to screen resected brain tissue from about 54 pediatric epilepsy surgery cases for immune gene transcripts. Among the roughly twelve selected surgery cases, eight also had pre-surgery blood sequenced, leaving four with brain tissue only.

TCR beta chain sequences were generated from genomic DNA using the immunoSEQ assay. The original pipeline was this. CDR3 sequences not starting with the conserved framework cysteine at position 104 were manually removed. To get clonality, the normalized Shannon's Diversity Index was subtracted from one, giving values from 0 (maximal diversity) to 1 (oligoclonal). To check whether a given CDR3 had different frequencies in two samples, for example brain versus blood, chi-squared comparison-of-proportions tests were used. Public clonotypes were found through immuneACCESS searches, while the VDJdb browser was used to judge similarity to known antiviral clonotypes. TCRdb mirrors the immuneACCESS table, restricted to in-frame sequences. Some clones are absent from its copies; in checked studies, under half trace to an unresolved V gene, and the reason for the others is unknown. V, J and clone size derive from that table, while D and trimming were established from the DNA sequence. The sample profile shows about 80,000 clones; under 95% of them were found once. Together, the top ten hold around 25% of the sample.

Concerning this clone: Its specific antigen is unknown. Per-nucleotide qualities are absent, and no much larger clonotype sits a single base away.

From V the trimming removes 10 bases and from J it removes 2 bases, while the gene matches leave 8 bases of the junction unaccounted for. Including cysteine and phenylalanine, the CDR3 has 13 amino acids. Just CDR3 DNA is preserved here, 39 bases in frame from base 1. In the germline V gene, CDR1 corresponds to MRHNA and CDR2 to SNTAGT. Overall study results and their limits: Viral specificity was inferred solely from CDR3 sequence similarity, and the HCMV serostatus of the patients was not known. Because pre- and post-surgery blood were sequenced to different depths, clones absent from the pre-surgery sample may reflect undersampling.

The time point label on this specimen signifies: resected brain tissue, or blood drawn just prior to surgery. The surgery cases that showed the highest brain T cell transcript signatures were chosen for TCR beta chain sequencing of brain tissue, and of blood when it was available. Prior to surgery, the patients had been treated with at least one anti-epileptic drug. The TCR-sequenced patients were children whose drug-resistant epilepsy was caused by tuberous sclerosis complex, focal cortical dysplasia, Rasmussen encephalitis or hemimegalencephaly. Blood samples were drawn just before the epilepsy surgery. Bulk genomic DNA was extracted from unsorted brain tissue and whole blood with the Monarch genomic DNA purification kit.

This receptor was obtained from a girl between 2 and 10 years old with Rasmussen encephalitis and intractable seizures. In this chain, TRBV6-4 is recombined with TRBJ2-7, with TRBD1 matching 7 junction bases. The sample in question was peripheral blood, obtained at surgery. The CDR3: CANPDRAPYEQYF. The nucleotide sequence reads as follows: TGTGCCAACCCCGACAGGGCCCCCTACGAGCAGTACTTC.